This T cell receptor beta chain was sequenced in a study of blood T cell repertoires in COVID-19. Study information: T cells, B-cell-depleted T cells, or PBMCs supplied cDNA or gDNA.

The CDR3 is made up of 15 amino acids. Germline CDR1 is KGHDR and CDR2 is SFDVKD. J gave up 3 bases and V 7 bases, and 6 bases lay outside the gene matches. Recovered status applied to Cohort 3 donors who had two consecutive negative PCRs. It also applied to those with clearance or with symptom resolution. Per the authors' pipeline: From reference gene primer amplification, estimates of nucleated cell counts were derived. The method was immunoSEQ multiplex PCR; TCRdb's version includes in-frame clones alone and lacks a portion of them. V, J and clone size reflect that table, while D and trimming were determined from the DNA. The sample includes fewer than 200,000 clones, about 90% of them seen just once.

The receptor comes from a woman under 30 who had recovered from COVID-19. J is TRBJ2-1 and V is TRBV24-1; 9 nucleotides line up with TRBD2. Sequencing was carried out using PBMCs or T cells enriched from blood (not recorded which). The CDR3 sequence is CATRAGGQGYNEQFF. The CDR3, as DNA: TGTGCCACCAGGGCGGGGGGGCAGGGCTACAATGAGCAGTTCTTC.